Each of the 4 T cell receptor beta chains below was sequenced from the same sample in a study of blood T cell repertoires in COVID-19. Method: immunoSEQ multiplex PCR; TCRdb's copy keeps in-frame clones and lacks some. This sample has 200,000 or so clones; roughly three quarters occur once, and the top ten carry 15% to 20%. The sequenced sample was peripheral blood. The source of these receptors is a man between 60 and 70 years old with active or convalescent COVID-19.

The chain has TRBV7-9 and TRBJ2-7; 8 nucleotides agree with TRBD1. CDR3 length: 14 residues. J gave up 5 bases and V 4 bases, and 7 bases lay outside the gene matches. Germline V gives CDR1 SEHNR, CDR2 FQNEAQ (reference sequence). Here the CDR3 DNA reads TGTGCCAGCAGCTCCTCCGGGACAGGAGACGAGCAGTACTTC. Translating gives CASSSSGTGDEQYF.

This rearrangement joins TRBV6-5 to TRBJ2-4; TRBD1 agrees at 7 bases. Looked up from germline, CDR1 is MNHEY and CDR2 is SVGAGI. The V gene end was trimmed by 4 bases and the J gene end by 5 bases; junction bases not matched to a gene: 8. This CDR3 is built from 15 residues. CDR3 sequence: CASSSGTGTENIQYF. CDR3 nucleotide sequence: TGTGCCAGCAGTTCGGGGACCGGGACAGAAAACATTCAGTACTTC.

CDR3 amino acids: CASSGQETPRSPLHF. CDR3 in DNA: TGCGCCAGCAGCGGGCAAGAAACCCCTCGGTCACCCCTCCACTTT. The rearrangement joins TRBV4-1 to TRBJ1-6; D is uncertain. The CDR3 consists of 15 residues. V was pared by 5 bases and J by 10 bases, with 18 bases between. Germline CDR1 MGHRA, CDR2 YSYEKL.

The V and J genes are TRBV19 and TRBJ2-3, with 9 bases aligning to TRBD1. The germline CDR1 and CDR2 sequences are LNHDA and SQIVND (reference sequence). The CDR3 runs to 14 residues. V dropped 8 bases and J dropped 5; count of bases not matched to a gene: 8. CDR3: CASSPQGAGDTQYF. The CDR3, as DNA: TGTGCCAGTTCTCCACAGGGGGCGGGAGATACGCAGTATTTT.